The TCR beta chain under discussion was sequenced for a study of OX40 agonist ivuxolimab in advanced cancers. Study context: Patients assigned to dose escalation were diagnosed with hepatocellular carcinoma, melanoma, renal cell or head and neck cancer.

With 7 bases removed from V and 0 bases from J, the gap between germline ends came to 10 bases. This CDR3 is built from 13 residues. CDR1 and CDR2 from the germline V gene are MNHEY and SVGAGI. TCRdb keeps only in-frame clones here, not all; method: immunoSEQ multiplex PCR. This table has 9,500 to 13,000 clones, around 78% appearing once. This clone was recorded once. Sequenced material: CD4+ or CD8+ T cells sorted from blood, taken in a trial of the OX40 agonist ivuxolimab. The TCR originated in an adult with an advanced solid tumor such as melanoma, head and neck, liver or kidney cancer. The J gene is TRBJ2-7, the V gene TRBV6-5, with no clear D. The CDR3: CASIPPDSYEQYF. Written as DNA, the CDR3 is TGTGCCAGCATTCCCCCCGACTCCTACGAGCAGTACTTC.